The clone carrying this T cell receptor (beta chain) was observed at least ten times. There are 13 residues in the CDR3. Germline CDR1 reads MNHNS; CDR2 reads SASEGT. V was pared by 2 bases and J by 3 bases, with 7 bases between. These data come from a study of Graves' ophthalmopathy and Graves' hyperthyroidism. The sequenced template was RNA, covering the TCR beta CDR3 region. The authors performed first-round RT-PCR with HTBI primers and then a second-round multiplex PCR. Using its own MiXCR run on the multiplex PCR reads, TCRdb lists one record per CDR3 protein. Of more than 300,000 distinct CDR3 sequences listed, about 18% are singletons.

The material sequenced was peripheral blood. The rearrangement joins TRBV6-1 to TRBJ2-5; the D is unclear. This clonotype was sampled from an adult woman with stable Graves' hyperthyroidism. The CDR3 reads CASSEIGKETQYF. CDR3 DNA sequence: TGTGCCAGCAGTGAAATTGGTAAAGAGACCCAGTACTTC.